These 10 T cell receptor beta chains share one sample of origin, sequenced in a study of blood T cell repertoires in COVID-19. Method: immunoSEQ multiplex PCR; TCRdb's copy keeps in-frame clones and lacks some. The sample consists of some 400,000 clones, around nine tenths of them appearing once. Sequences were obtained from PBMCs or T cells enriched from blood (not recorded which). These receptors all stem from a woman under 40 who had recovered from COVID-19.

The table lists this clone with a few counts. The V gene is TRBV10-1, the J gene TRBJ2-2; 8 bases align to TRBD2. The ends lost 6 bases at V and 3 bases at J; junction bases unmatched: 12. Germline CDR1 reads WNHNN; CDR2 reads SYGVQD (reference sequence). The CDR3 is 17 amino acids. Written as DNA, the CDR3 is TGCGCCAGCAGGTCGCCGGGACTAGGAAGCGACACCGGGGAGCTGTTTTTT. It encodes CASRSPGLGSDTGELFF.

The genes are TRBV5-6 and TRBJ2-7, with a weak D call TRBD2 (5 bases). CDR3 length: 14 amino acids. Trimming removed 1 base from V and 3 bases from J, with 11 bases in between. Germline assignment: CDR1 SGHDT and CDR2 YYEEEE. CDR3 sequence reads: CASSLYGVVYEQYF. CDR3 nucleotides: TGTGCCAGCAGCTTGTACGGGGTGGTCTACGAGCAGTACTTC. Drawing the rest from reference TRBV5-6 and TRBJ2-7, the complete variable domain is DAGVTQSPTHLIKTRGQQVTLRCSPKSGHDTVSWYQQALGQGPQFIFQYYEEEERQRGNFPDRFSGHQFPNYSSELNVNALLLGDSALYLCASSLYGVVYEQYFGPGTRLTVT.

Remarks on this clone: In the same sample, other DNA sequences code for this CDR3. The chain carries TRBV7-2 and TRBJ1-1; the match to TRBD1 covers 7 bases. Germline V lookup: CDR1 SGHTA, CDR2 FQGNSA. The CDR3 consists of 15 residues. V shed 5 bases, J shed 0 bases, and the junction held 6 bases outside the gene matches. The CDR3 protein is CASSPRTGLNTEAFF. The CDR3 region has the DNA TGTGCCAGCAGCCCCCGGACAGGCTTGAACACTGAAGCTTTCTTT.

The chain joins TRBV30 to TRBJ2-5; TRBD2 aligns across 7 bases. Germline CDR1 and CDR2: GTSNPN and SVGIG (reference sequence). This CDR3 is built from 13 residues. V lost 1 base to trimming and J lost 1 base; unmatched junction nucleotides: 0. The CDR3 region is CAWSGLAQETQYF. The CDR3 nucleotides read TGTGCCTGGAGTGGACTAGCCCAAGAGACCCAGTACTTC.

The rearrangement joins TRBV6-5 to TRBJ2-7, with unresolved D. This CDR3 has 13 residues. V was pared by 5 bases and J by 0 bases, with 8 bases between. In germline, CDR1 is MNHEY, CDR2 SVGAGI. DNA for the CDR3: TGTGCCAGCAGTATATCTAACTCCTACGAGCAGTACTTC. This codes for CASSISNSYEQYF.

This chain joins TRBV19 and TRBJ2-7; 8 bases match TRBD2. Germline CDR1 LNHDA, CDR2 SQIVND (reference sequence). V gave up 4 bases and J gave up 3 bases; unmatched junction bases: 8. The length of the CDR3 is 15 residues. Here the CDR3 DNA reads TGTGCCAGTAGTACATCCGGGACTAGACTCTACGAGCAGTACTTC. Translating gives CASSTSGTRLYEQYF.

This rearrangement joins TRBV5-5 to TRBJ1-1, with D perhaps TRBD1 (5 bases). Trimming cost V 2 bases and J 0 bases, with 11 bases left between them. This CDR3 has 15 residues. CDR1 and CDR2 (germline): SGHKS, YYEKEE (reference sequence). For the CDR3, the DNA is TGTGCCAGCAGCTTACCGGGCAGGGTGAACACTGAAGCTTTCTTT. It codes for CASSLPGRVNTEAFF.

CDR3 in amino acids: CASSLAEGAHGYTF. The CDR3 DNA sequence: TGCGCCAGCAGCTTGGCCGAGGGGGCGCATGGCTACACCTTC. The rearrangement uses TRBV5-1 and TRBJ1-2; 7 nucleotides match TRBD1. The trim removed 0 bases at V and 6 bases at J, leaving 5 bases unmatched. Per germline, CDR1 SGHRS and CDR2 YFSETQ. This CDR3 has 14 residues.

J is TRBJ1-4 and V is TRBV4-3, with D tentatively TRBD1 (6 bases). The CDR3 runs to 16 residues. V lost 0 bases, J lost 8 bases, and 16 bases lay in between. The germline V gene encodes CDR1 LGHNA and CDR2 YSLEER. The CDR3 region is CASSQDAGGLREKLFF. Written as DNA, the CDR3 is TGCGCCAGCAGCCAAGATGCCGGGGGGCTTCGGGAAAAACTGTTTTTT.

A remark on this clone: Other DNA sequences in this sample translate to the same CDR3. CDR3 sequence: CASSWRGANYGYTF. The CDR3 DNA sequence: TGTGCCAGCAGTTGGAGGGGAGCTAACTATGGCTACACCTTC. The chain links TRBV6-5 to TRBJ1-2; tentative D call: TRBD1 (5 bases). Germline V gene sequence: CDR1 MNHEY, CDR2 SVGAGI. With 4 bases removed from V and 0 bases from J, the gap between germline ends came to 9 bases. This CDR3 is 14 amino acids long.